One sample yielded the 5 T cell receptor beta chains listed below, sequenced in a study of metastatic and nonmetastatic thyroid tumors. Thyroid surgery was preceded by no treatment in any patient. MiXCR re-clonotyped the PCR reads for TCRdb. The sample has approximately 25,000 clones; roughly a quarter are singletons. The sample taken for sequencing was blood. These receptors were collected from a male donor with papillary thyroid cancer or a benign thyroid nodule (not recorded which). Some clones in this sample may be carry-over from other donors' samples.

This clone has only a few counts. The V call is TRBV24-1, the J call TRBJ2-3; 9 nucleotides match TRBD1. The CDR3 spans 16 residues. Looked up from germline, CDR1 is KGHDR and CDR2 is SFDVKD. V shed 2 bases, J shed 5 bases, and the junction held 7 bases outside the gene matches. The CDR3 sequence: CATSDSRDRAVDTQYF. CDR3 sequence (DNA): TGTGCCACCAGTGATTCCCGGGACAGGGCGGTAGATACGCAGTATTTT.

The chain uses TRBV19 and TRBJ1-1, with 7 bases lining up with TRBD1. Germline V gene data show CDR1 as LNHDA and CDR2 as SQIVND (reference sequence). After removal of 2 bases from V and 2 bases from J, the junction contained 5 bases not matched to a gene. CDR3 size: 15 residues. The CDR3 DNA follows: TGTGCCAGTAGTATAATACAGGGGTTAAACACTGAAGCTTTCTTT. Translating gives CASSIIQGLNTEAFF.

This clone was seen repeatedly, ten times or more. The rearrangement links TRBV3-1 to TRBJ2-3; 7 nucleotides line up with TRBD2. V lost 7 bases, J lost 6 bases, and 4 bases stayed unmatched. The germline V gene encodes CDR1 LGHDT and CDR2 YNNKEL (reference sequence). CDR3 size: 12 residues. Written as DNA, the CDR3 is TGTGCCAGCATTGGGGAGGGGGATACGCAGTATTTT. This gives the protein CASIGEGDTQYF.

This clone came up many times. For the CDR3, the DNA is TGTGCCAGCAGCCAAGATCGGCGGGAGGACCTCTACGAGCAGTACTTC. Protein sequence: CASSQDRREDLYEQYF. The gene calls are TRBV4-2 and TRBJ2-7; 8 nucleotides match TRBD2. CDR1 and CDR2 from the germline V gene are LGHNA and YNFKEQ. J lost 3 bases, V lost 0 bases, and 7 bases had no gene match. There are 16 residues in the CDR3.

This clone was seen many times. Other DNA variants within this sample encode the same CDR3. The chain links TRBV5-4 to TRBJ2-3; a weak D match, TRBD1 (5 bases). V shed 2 bases and J shed 0 bases, with 7 bases lying between them. The CDR3 is made up of 14 amino acids. The germline V gene encodes CDR1 SGHNT and CDR2 YYREEE (reference sequence). The CDR3 nucleotides read TGTGCCAGCAGCTTCGACAGTAGCACAGATACGCAGTATTTT. The encoded protein is CASSFDSSTDTQYF.